Following are 27 T cell receptor beta chains from one sample sequenced in a study of cytomegalovirus exposure and HLA in healthy donors. Primers: 60 Vbeta forward and 13 Jbeta reverse. Sequencing was performed with immunoSEQ multiplex PCR; in TCRdb, only in-frame clones are kept and a portion is missing. Among about 120,000 clones listed, approximately 69% were seen once. The specimen sequenced was PBMCs. Every receptor here comes from a woman between 45 and 65 years old in good health and CMV-seropositive.

V and J are TRBV9 and TRBJ2-1, with D possibly being TRBD2 (6 bases). CDR1 is SGDLS and CDR2 is YYNGEE in the germline V gene. This CDR3 is 15 amino acids long. Trimming removed 7 bases from V and 4 bases from J, with 18 bases in between. The DNA of the CDR3 is TGTGCCAGCGGCGGGGCGGGCGCCGGATACAATGAGCAGTTCTTC. Amino acid sequence: CASGGAGAGYNEQFF.

The V call is TRBV7-2, the J call TRBJ1-5, with D maybe TRBD1 (5 bases). CDR3 length: 13 amino acids. V was pared by 1 base and J by 11 bases, with 12 bases between. CDR1 is SGHTA and CDR2 is FQGNSA in the germline V gene. This CDR3 is CASSLDGGVTQHF. For the CDR3, the DNA is TGTGCCAGCAGCTTAGACGGGGGTGTTACCCAGCATTTT.

V is TRBV30 and J is TRBJ1-1, with 8 bases identical to TRBD1. V was clipped by 3 bases and J by 4 bases; unmatched bases: 10. The CDR3 has 15 residues. The germline gives CDR1 GTSNPN, CDR2 SVGIG (reference sequence). The chain's CDR3 is CAWSWRTGYGTEAFF. In DNA form, the CDR3 reads TGTGCCTGGAGCTGGCGGACAGGGTACGGCACTGAAGCTTTCTTT.

The chain couples TRBV27 to TRBJ1-6; weak D call: TRBD1 (5 bases). CDR3 length: 15 residues. CDR1 and CDR2 (germline): MNHEY, SMNVEV (reference sequence). The germline V and J ends were trimmed by 3 bases and 2 bases, with 8 bases remaining between them. The CDR3 spells CASSFRAPYNSPLHF. The CDR3 DNA sequence: TGTGCCAGCAGTTTCAGGGCCCCCTATAATTCACCCCTCCACTTT.

This clone appeared once. The chain joins TRBV7-2 to TRBJ2-1, with D possibly being TRBD1 (6 bases). The V end was cut by 2 bases, the J end by 6 bases, with 11 bases between. The CDR3 is 14 amino acids. From germline, CDR1 is SGHTA and CDR2 FQGNSA. The CDR3 loop reads CASSLRQDGNEQFF. The CDR3 nucleotides read TGTGCCAGCAGCTTAAGACAGGATGGCAATGAGCAGTTCTTC.

The chain couples TRBV19 to TRBJ1-5; D is possibly TRBD1 (6 bases). V was cut by 5 bases and J by 5 bases, with 13 bases left in between. The length of the CDR3 is 14 residues. The germline V gene encodes CDR1 LNHDA and CDR2 SQIVND (reference sequence). CDR3 region: CASSLGTLDQPQHF. The CDR3 DNA sequence: TGTGCCAGTAGTTTGGGGACACTAGATCAGCCCCAGCATTTT.

V gene TRBV5-8 combines with J gene TRBJ2-7; D gene unclear. This CDR3 is built from 15 residues. Germline values: CDR1 SGHTS, CDR2 YDEGEE. The ends were cut back, 4 bases at V and 1 base at J, with 15 bases in the middle. The CDR3 sequence: CASSPAGSRSYEQYF. CDR3 DNA sequence: TGTGCCAGCAGCCCTGCAGGCTCACGGTCCTACGAGCAGTACTTC.

For the CDR3, the DNA is TGTGCCAGCAGTGCCATACCTGGAGCCCAAGGGGGCTCTGGGGCCAACGTCCTGACTTTC. It encodes CASSAIPGAQGGSGANVLTF. The V gene is TRBV9, the J gene TRBJ2-6; D might be TRBD1 (6 bases). There are 20 residues in the CDR3. The germline V gene encodes CDR1 SGDLS and CDR2 YYNGEE. Trimming took 5 bases from V and 0 from J, leaving 24 bases between them.

The chain joins TRBV6-6 to TRBJ1-5, with a weak D call TRBD1 (6 bases). Germline V gene data show CDR1 as MNHNY and CDR2 as SVGAGI (reference sequence). CDR3 length equals 13 residues. Trimming shortened V by 5 bases and J by 4 bases, and 9 bases separated the two germline ends. CDR3 DNA: TGTGCCAGCAGTCGGGACACGAATCAGCCCCAGCATTTT. Amino acids: CASSRDTNQPQHF.

The CDR3 reads CASSPEMGQNQPQHF. The DNA for the CDR3 is TGTGCCAGTAGTCCCGAAATGGGACAAAATCAGCCCCAGCATTTT. This chain connects TRBV19 to TRBJ1-5, with D tentatively TRBD1 (6 bases). Germline lookup yields CDR1 LNHDA and CDR2 SQIVND (reference sequence). V was trimmed by 5 bases and J by 4 bases, leaving 15 bases between them. The CDR3 runs to 15 residues.

The V and J genes are TRBV5-1 and TRBJ2-1, with 7 bases lining up with TRBD2. CDR1 and CDR2 (germline): SGHRS, YFSETQ. The trim removed 5 bases at V and 9 bases at J, leaving 8 bases unmatched. The CDR3 covers 13 residues. This chain's CDR3 is CASRRESLGEQFF. Written as DNA, the CDR3 is TGCGCCAGCAGGCGGGAGAGTTTGGGTGAGCAGTTCTTC.

The chain recombines TRBV6-7 with TRBJ1-2, with D unresolved. TRBV6-7 is designated an ORF whose function remains uncertain. The CDR3 has 18 amino acids. The V gene lost 5 bases and the J gene lost 6 bases, with 28 bases spanning the gap. CDR3 sequence: CASSQTSIPQALVDGYTF. Here the CDR3 DNA reads TGTGCCAGCAGTCAAACTTCGATACCTCAGGCCCTGGTAGATGGCTACACCTTC.

This clone was detected only once. The rearrangement uses TRBV27 and TRBJ2-7, with D tentatively TRBD1 (6 bases). Trimming removed 2 bases at V and 1 base at J, with 12 bases between. This CDR3 has 15 residues. CDR1 and CDR2 (germline): MNHEY, SMNVEV (reference sequence). The CDR3 coding sequence is TGTGCCAGCAGTTTAGGGGCAGGGGTTTCCTACGAGCAGTACTTC. Its translation: CASSLGAGVSYEQYF.

The rearrangement uses TRBV7-3 and TRBJ2-2; D is possibly TRBD2 (6 bases). V lost 3 bases, J lost 6 bases, and 11 bases lay in between. Germline V gene data show CDR1 as SGHTA and CDR2 as FQGTGA. The CDR3 covers 14 residues. CDR3 protein: CASSFLWGAGELFF. In DNA, the CDR3 is TGTGCCAGCAGCTTCTTATGGGGGGCCGGGGAGCTGTTTTTT.

This clone was seen more than once but under ten times. This sequence joins TRBV4-3 and TRBJ1-6, with TRBD1 matching over 10 bases. Germline assignment: CDR1 LGHNA and CDR2 YSLEER. The trim removed 0 bases at V and 9 bases at J, leaving 11 bases unmatched. The CDR3 loop spans 18 amino acids. The CDR3 region is CASSQDTILGDRGSPLHF. In nucleotides, the CDR3 is TGCGCCAGCAGCCAAGATACAATTCTCGGGGACAGGGGTTCACCCCTCCACTTT.

The chain combines TRBV5-4 with TRBJ2-1; 11 bases align to TRBD1. The CDR3 extends over 15 amino acids. With 3 bases clipped from V and 3 bases from J, the junction kept 2 bases outside the gene matches. Germline lookup yields CDR1 SGHNT and CDR2 YYREEE (reference sequence). CDR3 bases: TGTGCCAGCAGCTCCGGGACAGGGGGCTACAATGAGCAGTTCTTC. This gives the protein CASSSGTGGYNEQFF.

This sequence joins TRBV7-2 and TRBJ2-2; the match to TRBD2 covers 7 bases. The CDR3 length is 16 residues. Germline CDR1 reads SGHTA; CDR2 reads FQGNSA. The junction had 9 bases not matched to a gene; V was cut back by 5 bases and J by 3 bases. This CDR3 reads CASSPLGGWDTGELFF. The DNA for the CDR3 is TGTGCCAGCAGCCCATTGGGGGGGTGGGACACCGGGGAGCTGTTTTTT.

This clone showed up just a few times. The same CDR3 arises from other DNA sequences in this sample as well. This chain joins TRBV18 and TRBJ1-2, with D unclear. The CDR3 covers 13 residues. V lost 3 bases to trimming and J lost 2 bases, with 7 bases between them. Germline CDR1 is KGHSH and CDR2 is LQKENI. CDR3 nucleotides: TGTGCCAGCTCACCTACAGAAAACTATGGCTACACCTTC. This gives the protein CASSPTENYGYTF.

The chain employs TRBV7-2 and TRBJ2-3, with D possibly being TRBD1 (5 bases). This CDR3 spans 16 amino acids. V lost 3 bases to trimming and J lost 1 base, with 14 bases between them. Germline V gene sequence: CDR1 SGHTA, CDR2 FQGNSA. CDR3 sequence: CASSLVVRVRTDTQYF. In DNA, the CDR3 is TGTGCCAGCAGCTTGGTGGTCAGGGTGCGCACAGATACGCAGTATTTT.

V and J are TRBV5-1 and TRBJ2-5; 14 nucleotides match TRBD2. Germline CDR1 SGHRS, CDR2 YFSETQ. Trimming removed 4 bases from V and 5 bases from J; junction bases left unmatched: 4. The CDR3 runs 15 residues. CDR3 protein: CASSTGLAGGETQYF. As DNA, the CDR3 is TGCGCCAGCAGCACCGGACTAGCGGGGGGTGAGACCCAGTACTTC.

V and J are TRBV18 and TRBJ1-5; TRBD1 agrees at 7 bases. With 3 bases clipped from V and 5 bases from J, the junction kept 7 bases outside the gene matches. The germline CDR1 and CDR2 sequences are KGHSH and LQKENI. The CDR3 is made up of 15 amino acids. CDR3 in amino acids: CASSPNEGADQPQHF. The CDR3 coding sequence is TGTGCCAGCTCACCGAACGAGGGGGCTGATCAGCCCCAGCATTTT.

The chain has TRBV4-3 and TRBJ1-1, with TRBD1 as a possible D gene (5 bases). The CDR3 totals 14 residues. CDR1 LGHNA and CDR2 YSLEER come from the germline V gene. Trimming pared 0 bases from V and 4 bases from J, leaving 9 bases between. CDR3 DNA: TGCGCCAGCAGCCAAGATGCAGGGTCCACTGAAGCTTTCTTT. This encodes CASSQDAGSTEAFF.

V and J are TRBV7-6 and TRBJ1-4, with 8 bases identical to TRBD1. CDR3 length: 14 amino acids. Losses at the gene ends were 6 bases for V and 7 bases for J; bases not matched to a gene: 7. Germline V gene lookup returns CDR1 SGHVS and CDR2 FNYEAQ. CDR3 protein: CASRLGTGGEKLFF. CDR3 in DNA: TGTGCCAGCAGGCTCGGGACAGGTGGTGAAAAACTGTTTTTT.

The chain carries TRBV30 and TRBJ2-3; D uncertain. The CDR3 is made up of 15 amino acids. V was clipped by 3 bases and J by 2 bases, with 15 bases between them. Germline CDR1 is GTSNPN and CDR2 is SVGIG (reference sequence). The CDR3, as DNA: TGTGCCTGGAGACCAATCACGACAAACACAGATACGCAGTATTTT. It encodes CAWRPITTNTDTQYF.

This chain connects TRBV10-3 to TRBJ1-1; TRBD1 matches at 11 bases. The CDR3 contains 14 residues. V gave up 2 bases and J gave up 4 bases; unmatched junction bases: 0. Germline V lookup: CDR1 ENHRY, CDR2 SYGVKD. For the CDR3, the DNA is TGTGCCATCAGTGAGGGGACAGGGGGCACTGAAGCTTTCTTT. Protein product: CAISEGTGGTEAFF.

The chain has TRBV19 and TRBJ2-3; D is possibly TRBD2 (5 bases). The CDR3 runs to 13 residues. With 5 bases removed from V and 1 base from J, the gap between germline ends came to 7 bases. Germline V gives CDR1 LNHDA, CDR2 SQIVND (reference sequence). CDR3 sequence: CASSGGGTDTQYF. CDR3 sequence (DNA): TGTGCCAGTAGTGGAGGTGGCACAGATACGCAGTATTTT.

Note on this clone: The same CDR3 can be traced to other DNA sequences in this sample. The V call is TRBV7-6, the J call TRBJ1-1; 7 positions match TRBD1. Unmatched junction bases numbered 1, after V lost 6 bases and J lost 0 bases. The CDR3 is made up of 13 amino acids. CDR1 SGHVS and CDR2 FNYEAQ come from the germline V gene. The CDR3 nucleotides are TGTGCCAGCAGTCAGGGGGTGAACACTGAAGCTTTCTTT. It is translated as CASSQGVNTEAFF.